This TCR beta chain was identified in a study of human T cells and chemical hapten exposure. As to time point: patch test 2, 6 weeks after DPC sensitization. Described treatment: therapeutic diphenylcyclopropenone sensitization with weekly scalp DPC. Trimming at V came to 6 bases and at J to 9 bases, leaving 5 bases not matched to a gene. Germline lookup yields CDR1 MDHEN and CDR2 SYDVKM. CDR3 length equals 12 residues. This clonotype has a count of ten or more. One entry per CDR3 protein, called by TCRdb with MiXCR from the RACE reads. Of over 60,000 distinct CDR3 sequences listed, approximately 10% are singletons.

This rearrangement joins TRBV28 to TRBJ2-1, with 7 bases matching TRBD2. The clonotype originates from a woman aged 45-65 years with alopecia areata. Some clones in this sample may be carry-over from other donors' samples. Sequencing used whole blood, obtained in connection with sensitization to the hapten diphenylcyclopropenone (DPC). The CDR3, as DNA: TGTGCCAGCAGCCAAGGACTAGGTGAGCAGTTCTTC. It specifies CASSQGLGEQFF.